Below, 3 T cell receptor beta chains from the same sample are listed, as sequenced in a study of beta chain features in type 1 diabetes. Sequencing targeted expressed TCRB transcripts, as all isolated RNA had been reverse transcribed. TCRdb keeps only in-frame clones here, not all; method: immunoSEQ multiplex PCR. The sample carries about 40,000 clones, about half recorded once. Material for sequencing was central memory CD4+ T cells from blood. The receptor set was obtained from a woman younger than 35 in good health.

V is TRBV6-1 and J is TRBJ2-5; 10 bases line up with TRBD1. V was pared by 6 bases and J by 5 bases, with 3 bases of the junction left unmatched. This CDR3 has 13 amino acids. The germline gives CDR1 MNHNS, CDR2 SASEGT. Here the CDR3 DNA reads TGTGCCAGCAGGACAGGGGGCGGTGAGACCCAGTACTTC. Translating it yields CASRTGGGETQYF.

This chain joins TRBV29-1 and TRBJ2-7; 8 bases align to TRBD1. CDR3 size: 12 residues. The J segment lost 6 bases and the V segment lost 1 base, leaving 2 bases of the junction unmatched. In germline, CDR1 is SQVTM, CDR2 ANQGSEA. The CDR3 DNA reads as TGCAGCGTTGAAGCCGACAGGGGCGAGCAGTACTTC. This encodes CSVEADRGEQYF.

The CDR3 loop is CASSGRGEGNNEQFF. The CDR3 DNA sequence: TGTGCCAGCAGCGGGAGAGGGGAGGGCAACAATGAGCAGTTCTTC. The chain links TRBV5-4 to TRBJ2-1; 7 positions match TRBD2. The V and J ends lost 4 bases and 5 bases, in that order; junction bases with no gene match: 9. Germline CDR1 reads SGHNT; CDR2 reads YYREEE (reference sequence). The length of the CDR3 is 15 residues.